The 18 T cell receptor beta chains in this list originate from one sample, sequenced in a study of T cell clones after liver transplantation. Clones were read by immunoSEQ multiplex PCR, and TCRdb kept only the in-frame ones, dropping some. This sample has around 76,000 clones, with about 80% found just once. The sample consisted of CD4+ T cells from blood, taken 12 months after liver transplant. Every receptor here comes from a human patient who received a liver transplant. Part of the T cell pool may stem from the graft donor.

The rearrangement joins TRBV2 to TRBJ1-2; D is ambiguous. V gave up 8 bases and J gave up 0 bases, with 13 bases separating them. Germline CDR1 reads SNHLY; CDR2 reads FYNNEI. The CDR3 length is 14 residues. CDR3 residues: CASGSVPANYGYTF. CDR3 DNA sequence: TGTGCCAGCGGGAGTGTTCCGGCTAACTATGGCTACACCTTC.

The rearrangement links TRBV28 to TRBJ2-4; a possible D gene is TRBD1 (6 bases). Germline V lookup: CDR1 MDHEN, CDR2 SYDVKM. V dropped 5 bases and J dropped 1 base, with 12 bases sitting between them. This CDR3 has 15 amino acids. The DNA for the CDR3 is TGTGCCAGCAGTCCGATGGACAGCGCCAAAAACATTCAGTACTTC. This gives the protein CASSPMDSAKNIQYF.

As concerns this clone: A read error may produce the germline difference seen at one junction end. The sample holds other DNA sequences that translate to the same CDR3. The chain uses TRBV10-3 and TRBJ2-5, with 8 positions matching TRBD2. CDR1 is ENHRY, CDR2 SYGVKD, per germline. CDR3 length equals 15 residues. CDR3 in amino acids: CAIRASGGDQETQYF. CDR3 nucleotides: TGTGCCATCAGGGCCTCGGGGGGGGACCAGGAGACCCAGTACTTC.

V gene TRBV28 combines with J gene TRBJ2-3, with D uncertain. Germline V CDR1 and CDR2: MDHEN, SYDVKM. This CDR3 region has 16 residues. V lost 1 base, J lost 0 bases, and 11 bases lay in between. The DNA for the CDR3 is TGTGCCAGCAGTTTATTGGACCTTTCTAGCACAGATACGCAGTATTTT. This sequence encodes CASSLLDLSSTDTQYF.

The chain is built from TRBV4-1 and TRBJ2-7; D is undetermined. Germline lookup yields CDR1 MGHRA and CDR2 YSYEKL. The CDR3 length is 13 residues. Trimming took 6 bases from V and 6 from J, leaving 15 bases between them. The CDR3 coding sequence is TGCGCCAGCAGTCAAAGGCAGCTATTCGAGCAGTACTTC. It encodes CASSQRQLFEQYF.

The chain is built from TRBV15 and TRBJ1-1, with TRBD1 matching over 7 bases. V was clipped by 11 bases and J by 7 bases; unmatched bases: 16. CDR3 length equals 14 residues. Germline V gives CDR1 LNHNV, CDR2 YYDKDF (reference sequence). CDR3 in amino acids: CASSRSRGEYEAFF. The CDR3 coding sequence is TGTGCCTCAAGTCGTTCCAGGGGGGAATATGAAGCTTTCTTT.

This CDR3 reads CASSNGQGAIGELFF. CDR3 in DNA: TGCGCCAGCAGCAACGGACAGGGGGCTATCGGGGAGCTGTTTTTT. V gene TRBV5-1 combines with J gene TRBJ2-2; 11 bases fit TRBD1. The CDR3 has 15 amino acids. The germline gives CDR1 SGHRS, CDR2 YFSETQ. The V gene end was trimmed by 4 bases and the J gene end by 7 bases; junction bases not matched to a gene: 6.

This rearrangement joins TRBV28 to TRBJ2-7; TRBD1 matches 7 bases. This CDR3 comprises 13 residues. Losses at the gene ends were 10 bases for V and 0 bases for J; bases not matched to a gene: 6. Germline loops: CDR1 MDHEN, CDR2 SYDVKM. The CDR3 reads CAITGQLSYEQYF. In nucleotides, the CDR3 is TGTGCCATTACGGGACAGCTCTCCTACGAGCAGTACTTC.

The gene calls are TRBV5-1 and TRBJ2-3; 7 nucleotides align to TRBD2. The V gene end was trimmed by 1 base and the J gene end by 1 base; junction bases not matched to a gene: 3. The germline gives CDR1 SGHRS, CDR2 YFSETQ. The CDR3 spans 15 residues. The CDR3 region is CASSLPSGGTDTQYF. Written as DNA, the CDR3 is TGCGCCAGCAGCTTGCCTAGCGGAGGCACAGATACGCAGTATTTT.

A few counts support this clone. One end of the junction varies from germline; a read error may be responsible. The genes are TRBV20-1 and TRBJ2-7, with TRBD1 identical over 10 bases. The CDR3 covers 8 residues. Germline values: CDR1 DFQATT, CDR2 SNEGSKA (reference sequence). CDR3: CSVGQGVF. In DNA form, the CDR3 reads TGCAGCGTTGGACAGGGGGTCTTC.

This clone was detected only a few times. The chain has TRBV19 and TRBJ2-7, with 7 bases fitting TRBD1. The CDR3 length is 16 residues. Trimming took 2 bases from V and 1 from J; bases not matched to a gene: 8. Germline lookup yields CDR1 LNHDA and CDR2 SQIVND (reference sequence). This CDR3 reads CASSIKHPRGSYEQYF. Written as DNA, the CDR3 is TGTGCCAGTAGTATAAAGCACCCCAGGGGGTCCTACGAGCAGTACTTC. Variable domain in full (rest from reference TRBV19 and TRBJ2-7): DGGITQSPKYLFRKEGQNVTLSCEQNLNHDAMYWYRQDPGQGLRLIYYSQIVNDFQKGDIAEGYSVSREKKESFPLTVTSAQKNPTAFYLCASSIKHPRGSYEQYFGPGTRLTVT.

This clone was counted only a few times. The rearrangement uses TRBV5-4 and TRBJ1-1; possibly TRBD1 for D (6 bases). This CDR3 spans 17 amino acids. V lost 4 bases and J lost 0, with 19 bases in between. CDR1 SGHNT and CDR2 YYREEE come from the germline V gene (reference sequence). The CDR3 region is CASSPRQRGALNTEAFF. CDR3 nucleotide sequence: TGTGCCAGCAGCCCAAGACAGAGGGGGGCCCTGAACACTGAAGCTTTCTTT.

The V call is TRBV6-5, the J call TRBJ2-7; D gene ambiguous. The CDR3 contains 14 residues. Trimming took off 7 bases at V and 2 bases at J, with 15 bases between the two ends. Germline lookup yields CDR1 MNHEY and CDR2 SVGAGI. The CDR3, as DNA: TGTGCCAGCAAAATAGGGCGTATGGCCTACGAGCAGTACTTC. The encoded protein is CASKIGRMAYEQYF.

This chain joins TRBV7-2 and TRBJ2-2; tentative D call: TRBD1 (6 bases). The CDR3 length is 13 residues. Trimming removed 5 bases at V and 6 bases at J, with 10 bases between. Germline CDR1 reads SGHTA; CDR2 reads FQGNSA. CDR3 residues: CASSQRTAGELFF. CDR3 DNA sequence: TGTGCCAGCAGCCAGCGGACAGCCGGGGAGCTGTTTTTT.

V gene TRBV15 combines with J gene TRBJ1-1; 8 bases match TRBD1. The CDR3 length is 14 residues. Germline values: CDR1 LNHNV, CDR2 YYDKDF (reference sequence). With V trimmed by 1 base and J by 7 bases, 5 bases remained unmatched. The CDR3 DNA reads as TGTGCCACCAGCAGAGGCGGGACAGGAGGTGAAGCTTTCTTT. This encodes CATSRGGTGGEAFF.

This chain connects TRBV28 to TRBJ1-1, with 9 bases lining up with TRBD1. The CDR3 is 13 residues long. The junction had 0 bases not matched to a gene; V was cut back by 4 bases and J by 3 bases. Germline CDR1 is MDHEN and CDR2 is SYDVKM. DNA for the CDR3: TGTGCCAGCAGTTGGGACAGGGACACTGAAGCTTTCTTT. This codes for CASSWDRDTEAFF.

This chain uses TRBV6-1 with TRBJ2-7, with 9 bases lining up with TRBD1. This CDR3 comprises 14 residues. Trimming at V came to 1 base and at J to 2 bases, leaving 0 bases not matched to a gene. The germline V gene encodes CDR1 MNHNS and CDR2 SASEGT. The CDR3 protein is CASSEGTGAYEQYF. The CDR3, as DNA: TGTGCCAGCAGTGAAGGGACAGGGGCCTACGAGCAGTACTTC.

This rearrangement joins TRBV25-1 to TRBJ1-2, with no clear D. Germline loops: CDR1 MGHDK, CDR2 SYGVNS. V lost 6 bases and J lost 1, with 6 bases in between. This CDR3 contains 12 residues. The CDR3, as DNA: TGTGCCAGCAGGGGCTTTAACTATGGCTACACCTTC. This gives the protein CASRGFNYGYTF.